Detailed here is one T cell receptor (beta chain). The entry originates in a study of shared clonotypes between healthy human individuals. Trimming shortened V by 4 bases and J by 8 bases, and 11 bases separated the two germline ends. The CDR3 loop spans 11 amino acids. Germline CDR1 GTSNPN, CDR2 SVGIG (reference sequence). Profiling relied on immunoSEQ multiplex PCR, and the TCRdb table lists in-frame clones only, not all of them. The table lists 1.4 million to 1.5 million clones, over 95% of them singletons. The chain combines TRBV30 with TRBJ1-2; tentatively, D is TRBD1 (6 bases). The specimen sequenced was naive CD4+ T cells sorted from blood. The subset denotes: CD45RA+ positively selected. The TCR was taken from a man aged 25-45 years in good health. CDR3 amino acids: CAWNRVGGYTF. The CDR3 nucleotides read TGTGCCTGGAACAGGGTCGGCGGCTACACCTTC. Full variable domain (outside the CDR3, taken from reference TRBV30 and TRBJ1-2): SQTIHQWPATLVQPVGSPLSLECTVEGTSNPNLYWYRQAAGRGLQLLFYSVGIGQISSEVPQNLSASRPQDRQFILSSKKLLLSDSGFYLCAWNRVGGYTFGSGTRLTVV.